The 6 T cell receptor beta chains below were found in one sample sequenced in a study of blood T cell repertoires in COVID-19. Here immunoSEQ multiplex PCR was the method, and the copy in TCRdb shows in-frame clones only, minus some. The sample comprises 300,000 to 350,000 clones, 90% of which are singletons, and around 4.3% rests with the top ten. The sample taken for sequencing was PBMCs or T cells enriched from blood (not recorded which). These TCRs come from a woman aged 18-29 years with acute COVID-19.

This chain joins TRBV7-2 and TRBJ2-1; the D is unclear. V gave up 5 bases and J gave up 8 bases, with 10 bases separating them. Germline V gene sequence: CDR1 SGHTA, CDR2 FQGNSA. This CDR3 comprises 12 residues. The CDR3 protein is CASSVEFDEQFF. The DNA of the CDR3 is TGTGCCAGCAGCGTAGAATTCGATGAGCAGTTCTTC.

The chain has TRBV30 and TRBJ2-1; D not certain. The V gene lost 2 bases and the J gene lost 7 bases, with 21 bases spanning the gap. CDR3 size: 16 residues. Per the germline V gene, CDR1 is GTSNPN and CDR2 is SVGIG (reference sequence). The CDR3 sequence: CAWSPIVKTPLNEQFF. In DNA, the CDR3 is TGTGCCTGGAGTCCCATAGTAAAAACCCCTTTGAATGAGCAGTTCTTC.

The V call is TRBV11-2, the J call TRBJ2-1; 9 bases line up with TRBD2. The CDR3 runs 16 residues. Germline values: CDR1 SGHAT, CDR2 FQNNGV. Trimming removed 0 bases from V and 4 bases from J; junction bases left unmatched: 4. The CDR3 DNA sequence: TGTGCCAGCAGCTTAGATCCGGGACTAGCTTACAATGAGCAGTTCTTC. Translated, it gives CASSLDPGLAYNEQFF.

This clone turned up a few times. This chain joins TRBV19 and TRBJ1-5; 9 nucleotides align to TRBD1. The germline V gene encodes CDR1 LNHDA and CDR2 SQIVND (reference sequence). CDR3 size: 15 residues. After removal of 4 bases from V and 8 bases from J, the junction contained 9 bases not matched to a gene. The DNA for the CDR3 is TGTGCCAGTAGTACGCCGGGACAGGGACGAGAGCCCCAGCATTTT. It encodes CASSTPGQGREPQHF.

The rearrangement joins TRBV2 to TRBJ1-2; 8 bases agree with TRBD1. The ends lost 0 bases at V and 0 bases at J; junction bases unmatched: 3. CDR1 and CDR2 from the germline V gene are SNHLY and FYNNEI. The CDR3 loop spans 16 amino acids. CDR3 sequence reads: CASSEAGQGANYGYTF. The DNA for the CDR3 is TGTGCCAGCAGTGAAGCCGGACAGGGTGCTAACTATGGCTACACCTTC.

This chain uses TRBV5-4 with TRBJ2-2; the D gene is possibly TRBD2 (5 bases). V was clipped by 0 bases and J by 8 bases, with 20 bases between them. The CDR3 sequence is 17 residues long. Germline V gives CDR1 SGHNT, CDR2 YYREEE (reference sequence). The CDR3 region is CASSLDYSSLPSGELFF. The CDR3 DNA reads as TGTGCCAGCAGCTTGGATTATTCTAGCCTGCCTTCAGGGGAGCTGTTTTTT.